This T cell receptor beta chain was observed in a study of blood T cell repertoires in COVID-19 (dated by TCRdb to the early 2020s). General notes on the study: The collaborator samples originated in the United States, Italy and Spain and spanned the acute and convalescent phases of COVID-19. Samples were obtained from the ongoing ImmuneRACE study (first 160 participants) and from roughly 1,300 subjects provided by 6 global collaborators. Sample metadata almost always included a de-identified subject ID, COVID-19 status, age in years and sex. Subjects who had been exposed to COVID-19, were actively infected with it, or had recovered from it provided the deeply sampled blood TCRbeta repertoires that made up the dataset. Where available, HLA class I and class II types were taken from metadata supplied by the sample provider and were not determined by assay-based typing. The prospective study material was composed of cDNA or gDNA derived from T cells, B-cell-depleted T cells, or PBMCs. A freely available public database, intended as a resource for researchers studying the immune response to SARS-CoV-2, is where the repertoires were released. Study-wide conclusions, independent of this receptor: How much clinical and demographic metadata was included differed by source and by participant, and the metadata was provided uncurated.

TCRbeta CDR3 regions were amplified from genomic DNA by means of the immunoSEQ Assay, a bias-controlled multiplex PCR. As for the original processing: Within the assay, amplification of reference gene primers was used to estimate how many nucleated cells each sample contained. To quantify the absolute abundance of each unique TCRbeta CDR3 rearrangement, sequence reads were collapsed and filtered. Productive Simpson clonality was computed per sample as the square root of Simpson's diversity index over productive rearrangements. This immuneACCESS table, as held by TCRdb, lists in-frame sequences with V and J called but not all clones. Of the missing ones, under half trace to an unresolved V gene in checked studies; the others have no known cause. V and J calls and clone size are as listed in that table; D and trimming were resolved from the DNA. In this sample the table shows about 110,000 clones, 88% of which occur a single time. The ten largest account for 2% to 3% of the sample.

Note on this clone: Its antigen is currently not known. No clone much larger than this one lies a single base away; base qualities are absent.

The collaborating institutions used their own protocols to collect whole blood in K2EDTA tubes. For TCRbeta analysis, collaborators shipped samples as frozen whole blood, isolated PBMCs, or DNA extracted from either of those sample types. The germline V gene gives CDR1 as MNHEY and CDR2 as SVGAGI. Trimmed from V: 5 bases; trimmed from J: 6 bases; junction bases lacking a gene match: 7. The CDR3 contains 14 residues, cysteine and phenylalanine counted. This entry keeps only the CDR3 DNA: 42 bases, framed from base 1. The chain employs TRBV6-5 and TRBJ2-1, and 7 junctional nucleotides match TRBD1. Sequences were obtained from peripheral blood. The sequence derives from a human donor in a cohort sampled during active COVID-19. The sequenced DNA: TGTGCCAGCAGTCCCCGGACAGGAGCCAATGAGCAGTTCTTC. The resulting protein is CASSPRTGANEQFF.